The 7 T cell receptor beta chains in this list originate from one sample, sequenced in a study of cytomegalovirus exposure and HLA in healthy donors. The PCR contained 60 Vbeta and 13 Jbeta primers. Profiling relied on immunoSEQ multiplex PCR, and the TCRdb table lists in-frame clones only, not all of them. The sample yields over 150,000 clones, 84% seen once. Material: PBMCs. The receptors originated from a man between 18 and 35 years old in good health and CMV-seronegative.

The V gene is TRBV28, the J gene TRBJ1-4, with 7 bases identical to TRBD1. This CDR3 has 14 residues. Germline-derived CDR1 and CDR2 are MDHEN and SYDVKM. Trimming removed 6 bases from V and 8 bases from J; junction bases left unmatched: 9. In DNA, the CDR3 is TGTGCCAGCAGCCGCGACAGGGAGGAGGAAAAACTGTTTTTT. As protein: CASSRDREEEKLFF.

The rearrangement links TRBV5-1 to TRBJ2-3; TRBD2 matches 7 bases. Trimming removed 7 bases from V and 1 base from J; junction bases left unmatched: 9. Germline V gene lookup returns CDR1 SGHRS and CDR2 YFSETQ. This CDR3 has 15 residues. DNA of the CDR3: TGCGCCAGCCGACTAGCTCCGTCGGGCACAGATACGCAGTATTTT. Protein product: CASRLAPSGTDTQYF.

This sequence joins TRBV6-1 and TRBJ1-5, with D possibly TRBD1 on 6 matching bases. Trimming cost V 3 bases and J 0 bases, with 15 bases left between them. Germline V gives CDR1 MNHNS, CDR2 SASEGT. The CDR3 sequence is 17 residues long. The CDR3 sequence is CASSEGGTPHSNQPQHF. CDR3 DNA sequence: TGTGCCAGCAGTGAGGGGGGGACACCTCATAGCAATCAGCCCCAGCATTTT.

V usage is TRBV11-3 and J usage is TRBJ2-7; 9 bases line up with TRBD1. J lost 3 bases, V lost 4 bases, and 13 bases had no gene match. CDR1 SGHNT and CDR2 YENEEA come from the germline V gene. This CDR3 spans 17 amino acids. DNA for the CDR3: TGTGCCAGCAGCTATCGAGTTTCCGGGACAGGGCGCTACGAGCAGTACTTC. Translating it yields CASSYRVSGTGRYEQYF.

J is TRBJ2-7 and V is TRBV7-6, with D possibly TRBD2 on 9 matching bases. This CDR3 is built from 17 residues. The germline gives CDR1 SGHVS, CDR2 FNYEAQ. V shed 0 bases and J shed 5 bases, with 20 bases lying between them. Written as DNA, the CDR3 is TGTGCCAGCAGCTTAGCGCGGGGGGGGCAGGGGGCCCACGAGCAGTACTTC. Encoded protein: CASSLARGGQGAHEQYF.

CDR3 sequence: CASSTVGGGTNEKLFF. CDR3 bases: TGCGCCAGCAGCACGGTGGGGGGGGGAACTAATGAAAAACTGTTTTTT. The chain has TRBV4-1 and TRBJ1-4; weak D call: TRBD1 (5 bases). The V gene's germline CDR1 is MGHRA and CDR2 YSYEKL. V lost 5 bases and J lost 1, with 14 bases in between. The CDR3 is made up of 16 amino acids.

The chain has TRBV7-9 and TRBJ2-7; 9 nucleotides align to TRBD2. Germline assignment: CDR1 SEHNR and CDR2 FQNEAQ (reference sequence). The CDR3 extends over 13 amino acids. The V and J ends lost 7 bases and 4 bases, in that order; junction bases with no gene match: 5. As DNA, the CDR3 is TGTGCCAGCACCACTAGCGGGTCTTACGAGCAGTACTTC. Translating it yields CASTTSGSYEQYF.